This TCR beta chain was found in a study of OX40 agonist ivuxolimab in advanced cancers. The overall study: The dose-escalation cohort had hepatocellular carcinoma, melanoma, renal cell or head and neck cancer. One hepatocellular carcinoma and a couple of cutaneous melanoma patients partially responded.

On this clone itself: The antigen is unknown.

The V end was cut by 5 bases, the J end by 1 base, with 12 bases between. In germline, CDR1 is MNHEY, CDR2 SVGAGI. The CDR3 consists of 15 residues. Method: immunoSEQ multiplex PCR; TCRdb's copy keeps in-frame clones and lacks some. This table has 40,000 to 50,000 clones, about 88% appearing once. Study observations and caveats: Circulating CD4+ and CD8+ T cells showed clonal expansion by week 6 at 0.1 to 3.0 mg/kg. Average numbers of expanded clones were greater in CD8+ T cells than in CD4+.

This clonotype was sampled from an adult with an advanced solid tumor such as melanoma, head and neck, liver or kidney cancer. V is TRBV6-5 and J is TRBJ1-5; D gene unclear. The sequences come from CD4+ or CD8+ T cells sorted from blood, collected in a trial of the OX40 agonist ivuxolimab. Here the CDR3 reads CASSKTGKSNQPQHF. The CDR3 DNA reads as TGTGCCAGCAGTAAGACCGGGAAAAGCAATCAGCCCCAGCATTTT.